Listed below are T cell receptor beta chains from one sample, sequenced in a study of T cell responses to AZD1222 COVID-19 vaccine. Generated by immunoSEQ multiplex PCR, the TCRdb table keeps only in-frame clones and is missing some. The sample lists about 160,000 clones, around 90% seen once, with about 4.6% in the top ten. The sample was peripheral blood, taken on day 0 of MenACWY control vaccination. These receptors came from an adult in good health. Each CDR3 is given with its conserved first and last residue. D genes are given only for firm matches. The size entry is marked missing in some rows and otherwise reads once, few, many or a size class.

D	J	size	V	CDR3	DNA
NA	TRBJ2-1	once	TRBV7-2	CASSPRADDNEQFF	TGTGCCAGCAGCCCTAGGGCGGATGACAATGAGCAGTTCTTC
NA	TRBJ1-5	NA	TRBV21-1	CASSKAGGRKGQPQHF	TGTGCCAGCAGCAAAGCTGGGGGGCGCAAGGGACAGCCCCAGCATTTT
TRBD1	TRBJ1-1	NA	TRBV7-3	CASSLTGGEGGTEAFF	TGTGCCAGCAGTTTGACAGGGGGAGAAGGGGGCACTGAAGCTTTCTTT
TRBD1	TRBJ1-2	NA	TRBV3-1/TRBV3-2	CASSQPPGQGGTANYGYTF	TGTGCCAGCAGCCAACCCCCGGGACAGGGGGGGACCGCTAACTATGGCTACACCTTC
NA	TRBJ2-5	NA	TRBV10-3	CAIRAGEWEETQYF	TGTGCCATCAGGGCAGGGGAATGGGAAGAGACCCAGTACTTC
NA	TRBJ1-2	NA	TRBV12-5	CASGLKKGGYTF	TGTGCTAGTGGCTTAAAAAAGGGCGGCTACACCTTC
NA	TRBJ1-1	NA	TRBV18	CASSPPSGVNTEAFF	TGTGCCAGCTCACCCCCCTCGGGGGTGAACACTGAAGCTTTCTTT
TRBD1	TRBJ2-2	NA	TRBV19	CASRGQGFSGELFF	TGTGCCAGTAGAGGACAGGGCTTTTCCGGGGAGCTGTTTTTT
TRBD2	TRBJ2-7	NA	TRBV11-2	CASSLGGGYEQYF	TGTGCCAGCAGCTTAGGCGGGGGGTACGAGCAGTACTTC
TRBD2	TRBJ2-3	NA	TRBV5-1	CASSLLTSGATDTQYF	TGCGCCAGCAGCTTGCTGACTAGCGGGGCTACAGATACGCAGTATTTT
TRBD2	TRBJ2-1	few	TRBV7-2	CASSLGGQYNEQFF	TGTGCCAGCAGTCTGGGAGGGCAATACAATGAGCAGTTCTTC
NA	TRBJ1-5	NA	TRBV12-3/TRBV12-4	CASRKGGTQPQHF	TGTGCCAGCAGGAAAGGGGGGACTCAGCCCCAGCATTTT
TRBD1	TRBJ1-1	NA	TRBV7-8	CASSLALGRGTMNTEAFF	TGTGCCAGCAGCTTAGCGCTGGGCAGGGGGACCATGAACACTGAAGCTTTCTTT
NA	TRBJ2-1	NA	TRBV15	CATSRVGTGTYNEQFF	TGTGCCACCAGCAGAGTCGGTACAGGCACCTACAATGAGCAGTTCTTC
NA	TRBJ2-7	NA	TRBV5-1	CASSLGFGLTSFYEQYF	TGCGCCAGCAGCTTGGGTTTTGGACTCACATCTTTTTACGAGCAGTACTTC
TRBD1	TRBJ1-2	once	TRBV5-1	CASRRDRGRHGYTF	TGCGCCAGCAGGCGGGACAGGGGGCGGCATGGCTACACCTTC
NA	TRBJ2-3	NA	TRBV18	CASSLVGSTDTQYF	TGTGCCAGCTCACTGGTAGGGAGCACAGATACGCAGTATTTT
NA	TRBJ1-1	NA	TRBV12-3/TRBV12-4	CAGHSNTEAFF	TGTGCCGGGCACAGCAACACTGAAGCTTTCTTT
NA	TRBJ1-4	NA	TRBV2	CASSEGLSDAKLFF	TGTGCCAGCAGTGAAGGGCTATCGGACGCAAAACTGTTTTTT
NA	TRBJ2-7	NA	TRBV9	CASSVEIQGFYEQYF	TGTGCCAGCAGCGTTGAAATACAGGGATTCTACGAGCAGTACTTC
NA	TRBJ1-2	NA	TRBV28	CASSLKKYGYTF	TGTGCCAGCAGTTTGAAGAAATATGGCTACACCTTC
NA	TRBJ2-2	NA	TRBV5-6	CASNLGRDTGELFF	TGTGCCAGCAACCTGGGGCGAGATACCGGGGAGCTGTTTTTT
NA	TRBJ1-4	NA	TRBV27	CASSPGPKQGEKLFF	TGTGCCAGCAGTCCCGGACCCAAACAAGGTGAAAAACTGTTTTTT
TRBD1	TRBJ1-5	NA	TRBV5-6	CASSWTGQRNQPQHF	TGTGCCAGCAGCTGGACAGGACAGCGCAATCAGCCCCAGCATTTT
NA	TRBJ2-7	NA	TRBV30	CAWNRGASYEQYF	TGTGCCTGGAACCGGGGGGCTTCCTACGAGCAGTACTTC
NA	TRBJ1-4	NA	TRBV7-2	CASSFDGNEKLFF	TGTGCCAGCAGCTTTGACGGTAATGAAAAACTGTTTTTT
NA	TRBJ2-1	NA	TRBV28	CASSLVRGLRNQFF	TGTGCCAGCAGTTTAGTCCGTGGACTTAGGAACCAGTTCTTC
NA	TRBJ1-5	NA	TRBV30	CAWSEDSNQPQHF	TGTGCCTGGAGTGAGGATAGCAATCAGCCCCAGCATTTT
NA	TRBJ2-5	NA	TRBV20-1	CSARGQETQYF	TGCAGTGCTAGAGGTCAAGAGACCCAGTACTTC
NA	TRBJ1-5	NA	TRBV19	CASSVRLPRSNQPQHF	TGTGCCAGTAGTGTCCGACTCCCCCGTAGCAATCAGCCCCAGCATTTT
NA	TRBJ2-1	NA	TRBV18	CASSHNSGSKQFF	TGTGCCAGCTCACACAACAGCGGGTCCAAGCAGTTCTTC
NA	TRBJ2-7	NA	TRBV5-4	CASSLGAGQGTAEQYF	TGTGCCAGCAGCTTAGGGGCCGGGCAGGGGACGGCCGAGCAGTACTTC
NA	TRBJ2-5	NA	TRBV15	CATRQGAVQETQYF	TGTGCCACCAGACAAGGGGCAGTCCAAGAGACCCAGTACTTC
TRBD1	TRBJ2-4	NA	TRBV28	CASSGTGTGVIQYF	TGTGCCAGCAGTGGAACCGGGACAGGGGTGATTCAGTACTTC
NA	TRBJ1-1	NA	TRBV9	CASSANTNTEAFF	TGTGCCAGCAGCGCTAACACGAACACTGAAGCTTTCTTT
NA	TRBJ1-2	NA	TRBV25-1	CASSELVAYGYTF	TGTGCCAGCAGTGAATTGGTCGCCTATGGCTACACCTTC
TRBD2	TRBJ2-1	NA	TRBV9	CASSVRGLAANNEQFF	TGTGCCAGCAGCGTAAGGGGTCTAGCGGCTAACAATGAGCAGTTCTTC
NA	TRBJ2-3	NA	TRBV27	CASSLVLGTDTQYF	TGTGCCAGCAGTTTAGTGCTAGGGACAGATACGCAGTATTTT
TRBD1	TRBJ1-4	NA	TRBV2	CATWGRGSNEKLFF	TGTGCCACCTGGGGCAGGGGGTCTAATGAAAAACTGTTTTTT
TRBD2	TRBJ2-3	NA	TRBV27	CASSLGFLAGGSSTDTQYF	TGTGCCAGCAGTTTAGGATTTCTAGCGGGAGGGTCTAGCACAGATACGCAGTATTTT
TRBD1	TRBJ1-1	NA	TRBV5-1	CASSFSGTGVDRAFF	TGCGCCAGCAGCTTCTCCGGGACAGGGGTTGACCGGGCTTTCTTT
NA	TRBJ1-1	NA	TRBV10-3	CAISSDSPEAFF	TGTGCCATCAGTTCTGACAGCCCTGAAGCTTTCTTT
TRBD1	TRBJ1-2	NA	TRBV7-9	CASSSGQGAHIYGYTF	TGTGCCAGCAGCTCGGGACAGGGGGCGCATATCTATGGCTACACCTTC
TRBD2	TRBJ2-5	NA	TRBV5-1	CASSSDRVAGETQYF	TGCGCCAGCAGCTCTGACCGGGTAGCGGGGGAGACCCAGTACTTC
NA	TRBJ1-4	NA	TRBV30	CAWTEPARGNEKLFF	TGTGCCTGGACCGAACCAGCAAGGGGTAATGAAAAACTGTTTTTT
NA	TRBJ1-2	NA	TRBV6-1	CASSELAGAKGYTF	TGTGCCAGCAGTGAATTGGCGGGGGCCAAAGGCTACACCTTC